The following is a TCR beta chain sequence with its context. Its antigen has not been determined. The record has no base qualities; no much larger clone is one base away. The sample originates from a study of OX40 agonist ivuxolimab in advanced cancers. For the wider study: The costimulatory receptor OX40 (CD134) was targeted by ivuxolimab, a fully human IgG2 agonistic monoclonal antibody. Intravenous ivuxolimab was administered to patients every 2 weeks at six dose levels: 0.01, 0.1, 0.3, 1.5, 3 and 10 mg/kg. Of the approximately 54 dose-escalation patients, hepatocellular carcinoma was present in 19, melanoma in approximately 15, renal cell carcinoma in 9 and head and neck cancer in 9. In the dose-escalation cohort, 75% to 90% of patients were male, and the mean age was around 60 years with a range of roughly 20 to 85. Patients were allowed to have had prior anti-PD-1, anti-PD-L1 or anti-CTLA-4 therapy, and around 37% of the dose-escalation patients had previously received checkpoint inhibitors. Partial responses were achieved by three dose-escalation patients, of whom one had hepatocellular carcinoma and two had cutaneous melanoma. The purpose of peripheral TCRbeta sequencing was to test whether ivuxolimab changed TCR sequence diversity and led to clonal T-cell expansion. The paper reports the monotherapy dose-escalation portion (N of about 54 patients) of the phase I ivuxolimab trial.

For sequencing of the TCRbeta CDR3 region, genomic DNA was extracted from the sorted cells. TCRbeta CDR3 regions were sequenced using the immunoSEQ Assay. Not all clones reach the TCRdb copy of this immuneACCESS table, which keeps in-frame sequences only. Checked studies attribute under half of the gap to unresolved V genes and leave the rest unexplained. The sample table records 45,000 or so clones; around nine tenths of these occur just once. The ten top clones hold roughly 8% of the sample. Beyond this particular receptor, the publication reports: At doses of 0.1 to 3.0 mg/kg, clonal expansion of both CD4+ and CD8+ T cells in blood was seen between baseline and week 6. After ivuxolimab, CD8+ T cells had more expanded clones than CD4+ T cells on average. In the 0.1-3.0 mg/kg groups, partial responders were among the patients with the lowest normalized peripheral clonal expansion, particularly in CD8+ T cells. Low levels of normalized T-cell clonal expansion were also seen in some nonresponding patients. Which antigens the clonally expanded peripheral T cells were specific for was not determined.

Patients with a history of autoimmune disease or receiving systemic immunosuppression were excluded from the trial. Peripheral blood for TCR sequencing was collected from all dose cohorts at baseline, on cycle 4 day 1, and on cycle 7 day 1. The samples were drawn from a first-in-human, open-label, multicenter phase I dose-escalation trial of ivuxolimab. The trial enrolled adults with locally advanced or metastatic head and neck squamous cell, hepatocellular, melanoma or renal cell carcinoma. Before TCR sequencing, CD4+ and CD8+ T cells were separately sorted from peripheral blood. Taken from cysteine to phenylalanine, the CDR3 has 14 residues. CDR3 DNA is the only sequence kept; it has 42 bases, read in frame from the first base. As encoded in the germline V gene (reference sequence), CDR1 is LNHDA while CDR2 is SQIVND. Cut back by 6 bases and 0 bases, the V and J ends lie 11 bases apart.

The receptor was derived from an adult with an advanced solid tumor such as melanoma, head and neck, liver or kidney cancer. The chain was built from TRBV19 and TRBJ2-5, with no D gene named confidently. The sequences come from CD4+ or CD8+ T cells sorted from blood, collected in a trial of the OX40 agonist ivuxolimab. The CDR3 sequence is CASSRDQYQETQYF. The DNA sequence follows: TGTGCCAGTAGCCGCGACCAGTACCAAGAGACCCAGTACTTC.